Following are 26 T cell receptor beta chains from one sample sequenced in a study of identical twins (dated by TCRdb to the mid-2010s). The library was prepared using 5' RACE. Reads for this sample came from an Illumina HiSeq 2000. TCRdb cleaned the public reads at Q25 with fastp, built clones with MiXCR and kept in-frame beta chains. A single entry per CDR3 protein holds the most common genes and DNA from its merged rows. Across this sample there are approximately 94,000 distinct CDR3 sequences, with under 6.5% seen only once. Over 9.5% of the sample lies in the top ten. The sequenced material came from memory T cells sorted from blood. According to the study, the label for this sample's cell subset or site signals: CD45RO+ enriched T cells. All receptors derive from a woman between 45 and 60 years old in good health.

This clonotype was picked up many times. The V and J genes are TRBV12-3 or TRBV12-4 and TRBJ2-7; 10 bases are a match to TRBD2. The CDR3 is 14 residues long. Trimming removed 6 bases from V and 7 bases from J; junction bases left unmatched: 9. The CDR3 sequence is CASSQAGGPGEQYF. CDR3 bases: TGTGCCAGCAGCCAAGCGGGAGGGCCGGGTGAGCAGTACTTC.

Ten or more counts support this clonotype. The chain joins TRBV6-1 to TRBJ1-5; D is unclear. The V and J ends lost 8 bases and 0 bases respectively, with 11 bases between them. Looked up from germline, CDR1 is MNHNS and CDR2 is SASEGT. This CDR3 is 14 amino acids long. Here the CDR3 DNA reads TGTGCCAGCCTCCTCGCCGGTAGCAATCAGCCCCAGCATTTT. Amino acids: CASLLAGSNQPQHF.

This clonotype has at least ten counts. V gene TRBV6-1 combines with J gene TRBJ1-1; D unclear. The ends were cut back, 3 bases at V and 5 bases at J, with 13 bases in the middle. CDR1 and CDR2 (germline): MNHNS, SASEGT. The CDR3 covers 14 residues. The CDR3 here is CASSDMGSGTEAFF. Here the CDR3 DNA reads TGTGCCAGCAGTGATATGGGCAGTGGGACTGAAGCTTTCTTT.

Ten or more counts support this clonotype. The J gene is TRBJ1-1, the V gene TRBV5-5; D may be TRBD1 (5 bases). Germline-derived CDR1 and CDR2 are SGHKS and YYEKEE (reference sequence). The CDR3 has 13 residues. V was shortened by 1 base and J by 5 bases, with 9 bases between the two germline ends. Here the CDR3 reads CASSLIGGTEAFF. The CDR3 bases are TGTGCCAGCAGCTTGATCGGGGGGACTGAAGCTTTCTTT.

The sample holds a few counts of this clonotype. V is TRBV6-1 and J is TRBJ2-2; 7 nucleotides agree with TRBD2. The CDR3 length is 16 residues. Germline V gene sequence: CDR1 MNHNS, CDR2 SASEGT. V dropped 7 bases and J dropped 6; count of bases not matched to a gene: 14. The CDR3 reads CASTKVITGGAGELFF. CDR3 bases: TGTGCCAGCACGAAAGTGATAACGGGAGGCGCCGGGGAGCTGTTTTTT.

This clonotype was detected only a few times. The chain links TRBV5-1 to TRBJ2-1; 11 bases are shared with TRBD2. The CDR3 loop spans 15 amino acids. With 2 bases clipped from V and 6 bases from J, the junction kept 4 bases outside the gene matches. In germline, CDR1 is SGHRS, CDR2 YFSETQ. CDR3 bases: TGCGCCAGCAGCTTTTCCGGGACTAGCGGCAATGAGCAGTTCTTC. The encoded protein is CASSFSGTSGNEQFF.

At least ten counts were recorded for this clonotype. This chain connects TRBV5-1 to TRBJ2-3; possible D gene TRBD2, 5 bases. The CDR3 consists of 20 residues. Germline CDR1 is SGHRS and CDR2 is YFSETQ. Trimming removed 6 bases from V and 6 bases from J, with 35 bases in between. CDR3 bases: TGCGCCAGCAACAAACGAGGGAGTCAGGCGCGAGACCGTCCCTCGGATACGCAGTATTTT. Its translation is CASNKRGSQARDRPSDTQYF.

This clonotype was seen at least ten times. The rearrangement joins TRBV12-3 or TRBV12-4 to TRBJ1-2; D is unresolved. Between the trimmed V and J ends, which lost 1 base and 10 bases, there was a span of 16 bases. This CDR3 region has 14 residues. Written as DNA, the CDR3 is TGTGCCAGCAGTTTAGGGCCGAAAGGAGGCACCTACACCTTC. As protein: CASSLGPKGGTYTF.

In this sample, this clonotype turned up many times. The V call is TRBV12-3 or TRBV12-4, the J call TRBJ2-2, with 8 bases lining up with TRBD1. CDR3 length: 13 residues. Trimming cost V 7 bases and J 5 bases; bases outside gene matches: 3. The CDR3 is CASNRQGTGELFF. CDR3 coding DNA: TGTGCCAGCAACAGACAGGGGACCGGGGAGCTGTTTTTT.

This clonotype was picked up many times. This sequence joins TRBV5-1 and TRBJ1-2; D not resolved. The V gene lost 0 bases and the J gene lost 5 bases, with 8 bases spanning the gap. The CDR3 has 13 residues. Per the germline V gene, CDR1 is SGHRS and CDR2 is YFSETQ. CDR3 sequence: CASSLGQQYGYTF. CDR3 bases: TGCGCCAGCAGCTTGGGGCAGCAGTATGGCTACACCTTC. Full variable domain (rest looked up from reference TRBV5-1 and TRBJ1-2): KAGVTQTPRYLIKTRGQQVTLSCSPISGHRSVSWYQQTPGQGLQFLFEYFSETQRNKGNFPGRFSGRQFSNSRSEMNVSTLELGDSALYLCASSLGQQYGYTFGSGTRLTVV.

This clonotype was seen repeatedly, ten times or more. The chain couples TRBV6-2 or TRBV6-3 to TRBJ2-1, with 7 bases lining up with TRBD1. Germline V lookup: CDR1 MNHEY, CDR2 SVGEGT. The CDR3 contains 15 residues. J was trimmed by 4 bases and V by 6 bases; bases with no gene match: 9. The CDR3 spells CASRVTGVRYNEQFF. CDR3 in DNA: TGTGCCAGCAGGGTTACAGGGGTTCGGTACAATGAGCAGTTCTTC.

This clonotype was seen at least ten times. The chain has TRBV13 and TRBJ2-7; TRBD2 might be the D (6 bases). V lost 0 bases to trimming and J lost 6 bases, with 9 bases between them. This CDR3 is built from 13 residues. CDR1 is PRHDT, CDR2 FYEKMQ, per germline (reference sequence). CDR3 nucleotides: TGTGCCAGCAGCTTAGGGTCCGGGGGCGAGCAGTACGTC. It is translated as CASSLGSGGEQYV.

This clonotype was seen at least ten times. The chain has TRBV12-3 or TRBV12-4 and TRBJ2-1; TRBD2 might be the D (6 bases). This CDR3 comprises 14 residues. V was clipped by 8 bases and J by 3 bases, with 14 bases between them. The DNA of the CDR3 is TGTGCCAGCTGCTGGCGGGGATACTACAATGAGCAGTTCTTC. This encodes CASCWRGYYNEQFF.

This clonotype has a count of ten or more. V gene TRBV6-1 combines with J gene TRBJ2-2; perhaps D is TRBD1 or TRBD2 (5 bases each). This CDR3 is 19 amino acids long. Trimming pared 0 bases from V and 7 bases from J, leaving 24 bases between. Germline assignment: CDR1 MNHNS and CDR2 SASEGT. The CDR3 bases are TGTGCCAGCAGTGAAGCGCTTCTAGGGGCAGGGAGAATGAACGGGGAGCTGTTTTTT. It specifies CASSEALLGAGRMNGELFF.

The chain joins TRBV15 to TRBJ1-1, with TRBD1 matching over 7 bases. J gave up 4 bases and V 5 bases, and 7 bases lay outside the gene matches. The CDR3 is 14 amino acids. In germline, CDR1 is LNHNV, CDR2 YYDKDF (reference sequence). The CDR3: CATSSLDRATEAFF. Written as DNA, the CDR3 is TGTGCCACCAGCTCCCTCGACAGGGCCACTGAAGCTTTCTTT.

This clonotype was recorded many times. The CDR3 sequence: CSAKPPGQGGQPQHF. The CDR3 DNA reads as TGCAGTGCTAAACCCCCCGGGCAGGGAGGCCAGCCCCAGCATTTT. The chain uses TRBV20-1 and TRBJ1-5; TRBD1 is a possible D gene (5 bases). Germline V CDR1 and CDR2: DFQATT, SNEGSKA (reference sequence). V lost 4 bases, J lost 7 bases, and 20 bases lay in between. The CDR3 sequence is 15 residues long.

This clonotype has ten or more counts. The chain employs TRBV28 and TRBJ2-7; 14 positions match TRBD2. Germline CDR1 MDHEN, CDR2 SYDVKM. The CDR3 has 17 amino acids. J was trimmed by 4 bases and V by 1 base; bases with no gene match: 6. CDR3 amino acids: CASSLSGTSGSWYEQYF. The CDR3 DNA reads as TGTGCCAGCAGTTTATCCGGGACTAGCGGGAGTTGGTACGAGCAGTACTTC.

There are a few counts of this clonotype. The V gene is TRBV5-1, the J gene TRBJ1-1; TRBD1 might be the D (6 bases). Trimming took 0 bases from V and 3 from J, leaving 15 bases between them. Germline lookup yields CDR1 SGHRS and CDR2 YFSETQ. The CDR3 spans 16 residues. CDR3 region: CASSLDLRGLDTEAFF. The CDR3 nucleotides are TGCGCCAGCAGCTTGGATCTTCGGGGGCTAGACACTGAAGCTTTCTTT.

At least ten counts were recorded for this clonotype. The gene calls are TRBV28 and TRBJ2-7; the match to TRBD1 covers 8 bases. This CDR3 region has 12 residues. Germline CDR1 reads MDHEN; CDR2 reads SYDVKM. The CDR3 loop reads CAVRQGRAEQYF. CDR3 bases: TGTGCGGTGAGACAGGGGAGAGCCGAGCAGTACTTC.

This clonotype was seen ten or more times. The rearrangement joins TRBV5-1 to TRBJ2-1, with D unclear. The CDR3 consists of 13 residues. Germline V lookup: CDR1 SGHRS, CDR2 YFSETQ. Trimming cost V 3 bases and J 10 bases, with 14 bases left between them. The CDR3 region is CASSSYQDGEQFF. The CDR3 DNA sequence: TGCGCCAGCAGCTCATACCAGGACGGGGAGCAGTTCTTC.

This clonotype was detected many times. The chain combines TRBV20-1 with TRBJ1-5, with 9 bases fitting TRBD1. This CDR3 contains 18 residues. Per the germline V gene, CDR1 is DFQATT and CDR2 is SNEGSKA (reference sequence). Trimming at V came to 0 bases and at J to 5 bases, leaving 14 bases not matched to a gene. CDR3 sequence: CSARDAQGAISVDQPQHF. The CDR3, as DNA: TGCAGTGCTAGAGATGCACAGGGGGCAATCAGTGTGGATCAGCCCCAGCATTTT.

This clonotype occurred many times. This chain connects TRBV6-1 to TRBJ2-7, with 7 nucleotides matching TRBD1. The CDR3 covers 14 residues. The ends lost 4 bases at V and 3 bases at J; junction bases unmatched: 6. Germline V gene sequence: CDR1 MNHNS, CDR2 SASEGT. The CDR3 DNA sequence: TGTGCCAGCAGTGGAAGGGGACAGAGCTACGAGCAGTACTTC. Its translation: CASSGRGQSYEQYF.

This clonotype was recorded at least ten times. This chain uses TRBV24-1 with TRBJ1-1, with D unresolved. V gave up 3 bases and J gave up 7 bases, with 20 bases separating them. This CDR3 has 16 residues. The germline gives CDR1 KGHDR, CDR2 SFDVKD. The CDR3 here is CATSDVVGLPRSEAFF. The CDR3 region has the DNA TGTGCCACCAGTGATGTTGTAGGGCTCCCTAGGAGTGAAGCTTTCTTT.

This clonotype was seen repeatedly, ten times or more. This chain's CDR3 is CASSQSGGVGANVLTF. CDR3 in DNA: TGTGCCAGCAGCCAAAGTGGGGGGGTTGGGGCCAACGTCCTGACTTTC. The gene calls are TRBV3-1 and TRBJ2-6; 7 positions match TRBD2. V lost 2 bases and J lost 3; bases outside the gene matches: 4. This CDR3 contains 16 residues. CDR1 and CDR2 (germline): LGHDT, YNNKEL (reference sequence).

This clonotype was found many times. This chain connects TRBV6-5 to TRBJ1-4; D gene unclear. The V gene's germline CDR1 is MNHEY and CDR2 SVGAGI. V was cut by 0 bases and J by 8 bases, with 13 bases left in between. The CDR3 is 15 residues long. The CDR3: CASSYSGRVQEKLFF. The CDR3, as DNA: TGTGCCAGCAGTTACTCGGGCAGAGTTCAGGAAAAACTGTTTTTT.

This clonotype was recorded at least ten times. The rearrangement links TRBV5-1 to TRBJ2-1; D is ambiguous. This CDR3 has 14 residues. The V end was cut by 4 bases, the J end by 6 bases, with 14 bases between. The germline CDR1 and CDR2 sequences are SGHRS and YFSETQ. The CDR3 bases are TGCGCCAGCAGCAGCCCGTCGGCTCTCAATGAGCAGTTCTTC. Translation: CASSSPSALNEQFF.